These T cell receptor beta chains were read from a single sample in a study of CD8+ T cells in alopecia areata. Sequencing used immunoSEQ multiplex PCR; TCRdb keeps in-frame clones, though not all of them. The sample carries around 190,000 clones, roughly 60% recorded once. Sequencing was performed on CD4+ T cells sorted from blood, taken at roughly week 49, from a patient treated with tofacitinib. All receptors come from a human donor with alopecia areata. The CDR3 runs from the conserved cysteine through the conserved F or W. The D gene is left open where the match is weak. Clone size appears in some rows only: once, few, many, or a class for an expanded clone.

V	D	J	size	DNA	CDR3
TRBV4-3	-	TRBJ1-1	-	TGCGCCAGCAGCCAGACACCGAACACTGAAGCTTTCTTT	CASSQTPNTEAFF
TRBV7-2	-	TRBJ2-1	-	TGTGCCAGCAGCCCCCGGCTAGTATCCAATGAGCAGTTCTTC	CASSPRLVSNEQFF
TRBV2	-	TRBJ1-1	-	TGTGCCAGCATACGCCAGACCGCGGGCACTGAAGCTTTCTTT	CASIRQTAGTEAFF
TRBV27	TRBD1	TRBJ2-1	-	TGTGCCAGCAGTTTAGACCGCACAGGGGATATTAAGCAGTTCTTC	CASSLDRTGDIKQFF
TRBV10-3	-	TRBJ1-5	-	TGTGCCATCAGTGATGGGGGGAATCAGCCCCAGCATTTT	CAISDGGNQPQHF
TRBV11-2	-	TRBJ1-2	many	TGTGCCAGCAGCCCAGCCCCAGGTGGTGGCTACACCTTC	CASSPAPGGGYTF
TRBV29-1	TRBD1	TRBJ2-3	-	TGCAGCGTTGAAGGGGACAGGGCGCAGTATTTT	CSVEGDRAQYF
TRBV7-8	-	TRBJ2-7	-	TGTGCCAGCAGCTTAGGGCTTATTCTCTACGAGCAGTACTTC	CASSLGLILYEQYF
TRBV5-1	-	TRBJ2-7	-	TGCGCCAGCAGCGTCCGGGACGAGCAGTACTTC	CASSVRDEQYF
TRBV29-1	-	TRBJ2-3	-	TGCAGCGTTATTGAGTCCACAGATACGCAGTATTTT	CSVIESTDTQYF
TRBV18	TRBD2	TRBJ2-1	many	TGTGCCAGCTCACTAAAGCGGGGGGAGCAGTTCTTC	CASSLKRGEQFF
TRBV9	-	TRBJ2-3	-	TGTGCCAGCAATACTAGGCCTAGCACAGATACGCAGTATTTT	CASNTRPSTDTQYF
TRBV29-1	-	TRBJ2-2	few	TGCAGCGTTGAATTCGGGGATAACACCGGGGAGCTGTTTTTT	CSVEFGDNTGELFF
TRBV7-6	-	TRBJ1-1	-	TGTGCCAGCAAGGGTGGCATGAACACTGAAGCTTTCTTT	CASKGGMNTEAFF
TRBV7-2	TRBD2	TRBJ2-7	-	TGTGCCAGCAGCCCCTCTGCTAGCGGGGGGGCATACGAGCAGTACTTC	CASSPSASGGAYEQYF
TRBV7-8	-	TRBJ2-7	-	TGTGCCAGCAGCTTAGTTTCATCCCTAACCCCCTACGAGCAGTACTTC	CASSLVSSLTPYEQYF
TRBV30	-	TRBJ2-7	-	TGTGCCTGGAGTGTATGGGACGAGCAGTACTTC	CAWSVWDEQYF
TRBV13	TRBD1	TRBJ2-7	-	TGTGCCAGCAGGACCAGGGGGCCGTACGAGCAGTACTTC	CASRTRGPYEQYF
TRBV6-4	-	TRBJ2-3	-	TGTGCCAGCAGTGCCCAAGGGTCAGATACGCAGTATTTT	CASSAQGSDTQYF
TRBV2	-	TRBJ2-7	many	TGTGCCAGCAGTGAGCTCGAACGGAAGCAGTACTTC	CASSELERKQYF
TRBV2	-	TRBJ2-1	-	TGTGCCAGCAGTGATAGGCAGACCAACAATGAGCAGTTCTTC	CASSDRQTNNEQFF
TRBV30	-	TRBJ2-3	-	TGTGCCTGCCACCAGGGGGGGAGCACAGATACGCAGTATTTT	CACHQGGSTDTQYF
TRBV7-2	-	TRBJ1-4	few	TGTGCCAGCAGCTTAAGCGGGCTGTTTTTT	CASSLSGLFF
TRBV27	-	TRBJ2-3	-	TGTGCCAGCAGGCGTGAGGGAACCTCCACAGATACGCAGTATTTT	CASRREGTSTDTQYF